The T cell receptor beta chain described here comes from a study of blood T cell repertoires in COVID-19. V trimming: 4 bases; J trimming: 7 bases; junction bases outside the gene matches: 9. The CDR3 runs to 16 residues. The germline gives CDR1 SGHNT, CDR2 YYREEE (reference sequence). Measured with immunoSEQ multiplex PCR; TCRdb has only the in-frame clones, and not every one. Among 350,000 to 400,000 clones, around 87% were seen once, and the ten largest hold 0.9% to 1%. The source of this sequence is a woman aged 30 to 39 with acute COVID-19. The chain couples TRBV5-4 to TRBJ2-1; 12 bases are shared with TRBD2. The sample taken for sequencing was PBMCs or T cells enriched from blood (not recorded which). CDR3: CASSPGGLAGPNEQFF. CDR3 in DNA: TGTGCCAGCAGCCCGGGGGGACTAGCGGGTCCTAATGAGCAGTTCTTC.